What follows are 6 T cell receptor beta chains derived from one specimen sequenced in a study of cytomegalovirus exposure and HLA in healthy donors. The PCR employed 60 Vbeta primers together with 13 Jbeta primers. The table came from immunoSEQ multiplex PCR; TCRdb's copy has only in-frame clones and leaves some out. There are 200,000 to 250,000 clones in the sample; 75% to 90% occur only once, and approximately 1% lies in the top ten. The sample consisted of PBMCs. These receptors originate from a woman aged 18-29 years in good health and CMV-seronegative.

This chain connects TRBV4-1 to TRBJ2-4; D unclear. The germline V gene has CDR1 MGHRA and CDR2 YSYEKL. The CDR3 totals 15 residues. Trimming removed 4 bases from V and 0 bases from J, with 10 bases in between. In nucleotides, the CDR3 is TGCGCCAGCAGCCTAGTCTTAGTAGCCAAAAACATTCAGTACTTC. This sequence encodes CASSLVLVAKNIQYF.

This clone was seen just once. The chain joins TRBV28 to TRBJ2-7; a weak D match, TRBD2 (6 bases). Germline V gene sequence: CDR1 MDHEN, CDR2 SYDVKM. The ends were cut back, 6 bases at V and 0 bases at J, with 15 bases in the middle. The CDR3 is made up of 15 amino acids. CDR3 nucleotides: TGTGCCAGCAGCCCCCGGGACTTATACTCCTACGAGCAGTACTTC. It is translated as CASSPRDLYSYEQYF. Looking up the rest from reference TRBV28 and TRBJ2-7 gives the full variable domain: DVKVTQSSRYLVKRTGEKVFLECVQDMDHENMFWYRQDPGLGLRLIYFSYDVKMKEKGDIPEGYSVSREKKERFSLILESASTNQTSMYLCASSPRDLYSYEQYFGPGTRLTVT.

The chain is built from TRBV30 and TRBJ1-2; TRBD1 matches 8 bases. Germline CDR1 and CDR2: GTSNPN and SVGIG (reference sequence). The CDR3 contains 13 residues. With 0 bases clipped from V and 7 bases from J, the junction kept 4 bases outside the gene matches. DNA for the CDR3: TGTGCCTGGAGTGTACAGGGGGGCGGTGGCTACACCTTC. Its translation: CAWSVQGGGGYTF.

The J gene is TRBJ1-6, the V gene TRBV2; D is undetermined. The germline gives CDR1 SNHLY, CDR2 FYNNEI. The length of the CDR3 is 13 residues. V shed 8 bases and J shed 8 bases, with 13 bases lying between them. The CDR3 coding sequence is TGTGCCAGCGTGGCGGAAGAGGATTCACCCCTCCACTTT. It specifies CASVAEEDSPLHF.

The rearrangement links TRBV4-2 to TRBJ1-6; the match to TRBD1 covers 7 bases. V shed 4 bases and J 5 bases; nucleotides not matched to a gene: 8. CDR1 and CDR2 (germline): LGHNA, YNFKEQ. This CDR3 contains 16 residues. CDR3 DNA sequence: TGTGCCAGCAGCCTCCCAATTACAGGGGATAATTCACCCCTCCACTTT. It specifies CASSLPITGDNSPLHF.

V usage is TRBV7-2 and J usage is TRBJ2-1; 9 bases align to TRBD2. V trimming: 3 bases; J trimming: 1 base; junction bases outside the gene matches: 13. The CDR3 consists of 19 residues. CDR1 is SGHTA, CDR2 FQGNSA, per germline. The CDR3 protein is CASSFPLAGGTLSYNEQFF. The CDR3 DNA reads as TGTGCCAGCAGCTTCCCGCTCGCGGGAGGGACGCTATCCTACAATGAGCAGTTCTTC.